This passage covers 10 T cell receptor beta chains from one sample sequenced in a study of T cells in Graves' hyperthyroidism and ophthalmopathy. RNA transcripts provided the source from which TCR beta CDR3 regions were amplified. The primer set for the first-round RT-PCR of the TCR CDR3 was HTBI. A single record per CDR3 protein comes from TCRdb applying MiXCR to the multiplex PCR reads. The sample contains some 600,000 distinct CDR3 sequences, 46% of which appear only once. Material: peripheral blood or thyroid tissue (not recorded which). Receptors were obtained from a woman aged 18-29 years with Graves' hyperthyroidism.

The chain combines TRBV14 with TRBJ1-2; D not certain. V lost 0 bases and J 7 bases, leaving 9 bases between the germline ends. Germline V lookup: CDR1 SGHDN, CDR2 FVKESK. This CDR3 is 13 amino acids long. Written as DNA, the CDR3 is TGTGCCAGCAGCCAAGAGGAGGGCACTGGCTACACCTTC. Protein: CASSQEEGTGYTF.

The chain recombines TRBV15 with TRBJ1-4; D gene unclear. CDR3 size: 14 residues. The germline V gene encodes CDR1 LNHNV and CDR2 YYDKDF (reference sequence). The V gene lost 1 base and the J gene lost 8 bases, with 11 bases spanning the gap. The DNA of the CDR3 is TGTGCCACCAGCAGAGGTGACGGTCGAGAAAAACTGTTTTTT. Protein sequence: CATSRGDGREKLFF.

Ten or more counts support this clonotype. The chain employs TRBV7-9 and TRBJ1-2, with D hard to call. The CDR3 contains 13 residues. Per germline, CDR1 SEHNR and CDR2 FQNEAQ (reference sequence). Trimming shortened V by 1 base and J by 6 bases, and 9 bases separated the two germline ends. The CDR3 loop is CASSLVQWDGYTF. The DNA for the CDR3 is TGTGCCAGCAGCTTAGTCCAGTGGGATGGCTACACCTTC.

Notes on this clonotype: A junction end diverges from the germline sequence, so it may reflect a read error. The chain joins TRBV7-8 to TRBJ1-2; D is uncertain. CDR1 SGHVS and CDR2 FQNEAQ come from the germline V gene. This CDR3 has 15 amino acids. The CDR3 sequence is CASSQVGRGNYGYTF. In DNA form, the CDR3 reads TGCGCCAGCAGCCAAGTGGGTCGGGGTAACTATGGCTACACCTTC.

This chain uses TRBV7-8 with TRBJ1-1; a possible D gene is TRBD1 (5 bases). The CDR3 extends over 15 amino acids. CDR1 is SGHVS and CDR2 is FQNEAQ in the germline V gene. Trimming pared 5 bases from V and 0 bases from J, leaving 13 bases between. Here the CDR3 reads CASSPAGQLNTEAFF. The CDR3 region has the DNA TGTGCCAGCAGCCCGGCGGGGCAACTGAACACTGAAGCTTTCTTT.

In this sample, this clonotype turned up many times. The chain uses TRBV7-9 and TRBJ2-6; D ambiguous. CDR3 size: 14 residues. The germline CDR1 and CDR2 sequences are SEHNR and FQNEAQ (reference sequence). With 5 bases removed from V and 2 bases from J, the gap between germline ends came to 7 bases. The CDR3 sequence: CASSPLAGANVLTF. The CDR3 region has the DNA TGTGCCAGCAGCCCCCTGGCTGGGGCCAACGTCCTGACTTTC.

In this sample, this clonotype turned up a few times. One end of the junction varies from germline; a read error may be responsible. The chain is built from TRBV7-9 and TRBJ1-2; D gene ambiguous. The CDR3 is made up of 12 amino acids. Germline-derived CDR1 and CDR2 are SEHNR and FQNEAQ (reference sequence). The CDR3 DNA reads as TGTGCCAGCAGCCAGGAGAATAATATGGTTGCCTTC. Translating it yields CASSQENNMVAF.

This clonotype has only a few counts. The genes are TRBV7-2 and TRBJ1-1; the D gene is possibly TRBD1 (5 bases). The germline gives CDR1 SGHTA, CDR2 FQGNSA. V was pared by 8 bases and J by 3 bases, with 10 bases between. This CDR3 has 12 residues. In nucleotides, the CDR3 is TGTGCCAGCGGCTGGGGGGACACTGAAGCTTTCTTT. This encodes CASGWGDTEAFF.

The rearrangement links TRBV25-1 to TRBJ2-7; 13 bases align to TRBD2. CDR3 length: 14 amino acids. With 6 bases clipped from V and 7 bases from J, the junction kept 6 bases outside the gene matches. Per the germline V gene, CDR1 is MGHDK and CDR2 is SYGVNS. The CDR3, as DNA: TGTGCCAGCAGGCCGGGACTAGCGGGAAAGGAGCAGTACTTC. This sequence encodes CASRPGLAGKEQYF.

The chain carries TRBV7-2 and TRBJ1-4, with D uncertain. Germline-derived CDR1 and CDR2 are SGHTA and FQGNSA. The V and J ends lost 1 base and 5 bases respectively, with 11 bases between them. There are 15 residues in the CDR3. CDR3 DNA: TGTGCCAGCAGCTTAGTAGCAGACCAGAATGAAAAACTGTTTTTT. Protein product: CASSLVADQNEKLFF.